Presented here are 4 T cell receptor beta chains from one specimen sequenced in a study of blood T cell repertoires in COVID-19. Assay: immunoSEQ multiplex PCR; the TCRdb copy retains only in-frame clones and omits some. This sample yields approximately 140,000 clones, of which roughly 76% are seen a single time; 7% to 10% belongs to the top ten. Source material: peripheral blood. All receptors derive from a human donor with acute or convalescent COVID-19. The donor label of this sample is uncertain.

This clone was seen repeatedly, ten times or more. J is TRBJ1-6 and V is TRBV19, with TRBD1 as a possible D gene (6 bases). CDR1 and CDR2 (germline): LNHDA, SQIVND (reference sequence). The CDR3 is made up of 14 amino acids. V was clipped by 6 bases and J by 11 bases, with 17 bases between them. CDR3 DNA: TGTGCCAGTAGCCTACAGGGAAGTAGGACACCCCTCCACTTT. Residues: CASSLQGSRTPLHF.

The chain joins TRBV11-3 to TRBJ1-1, with TRBD1 matching over 8 bases. V shed 3 bases, J shed 6 bases, and the junction held 3 bases outside the gene matches. Looked up from germline, CDR1 is SGHNT and CDR2 is YENEEA. This CDR3 is built from 13 residues. CDR3 in DNA: TGTGCCAGCAGCTTCGGGACAGGTCCTGAAGCTTTCTTT. Translation: CASSFGTGPEAFF. Full variable domain (missing parts from reference TRBV11-3 and TRBJ1-1): EAGVVQSPRYKIIEKKQPVAFWCNPISGHNTLYWYLQNLGQGPELLIRYENEEAVDDSQLPKDRFSAERLKGVDSTLKIQPAELGDSAVYLCASSFGTGPEAFFGQGTRLTVV.

This clone was recorded only once. Here the CDR3 DNA reads TGTGCCAGCAGCTCAAGGGGCATTGAAGCTTTCTTT. Translating gives CASSSRGIEAFF. The chain is built from TRBV5-6 and TRBJ1-1; D is possibly TRBD1 (5 bases). V lost 3 bases and J 7 bases, leaving 10 bases between the germline ends. CDR1 and CDR2 from the germline V gene are SGHDT and YYEEEE. The CDR3 is 12 amino acids. The full variable domain, completed using reference TRBV5-6 and TRBJ1-1, is DAGVTQSPTHLIKTRGQQVTLRCSPKSGHDTVSWYQQALGQGPQFIFQYYEEEERQRGNFPDRFSGHQFPNYSSELNVNALLLGDSALYLCASSSRGIEAFFGQGTRLTVV.

The rearrangement uses TRBV5-4 and TRBJ1-3; TRBD1 agrees at 8 bases. Germline trimming cut 2 bases from V and 1 base from J; bases unmatched to any gene: 2. There are 15 residues in the CDR3. CDR1 is SGHNT, CDR2 YYREEE, per germline (reference sequence). CDR3 sequence: CASSLQGVSGNTIYF. The CDR3 DNA is TGTGCCAGCAGCTTACAGGGGGTATCTGGAAACACCATATATTTT.